This T cell receptor beta chain emerged from a study of beta chain features in type 1 diabetes. Study observations and caveats: Significant though moderate, a shortening of TCRB CDR3s appeared in all four CD4+ subsets of Type 1 diabetes patients. The VDJ junctions of type 1 diabetes patients carried fewer insertions and more deletions. Researchers reported that naive, central memory and Treg TCRB repertoires appeared more similar in patients than in healthy donors.

Sequencing targeted expressed TCRB transcripts, as all isolated RNA had been reverse transcribed. The protocol was immunoSEQ multiplex PCR, while the TCRdb copy is restricted to in-frame clones and leaves out a portion. The sample has more than 300,000 clones; 7% to 10% are singletons. Germline CDR1 MNHEY, CDR2 SMNVEV (reference sequence). The CDR3 covers 16 residues. The ends were cut back, 2 bases at V and 1 base at J, with 9 bases in the middle. This clone was counted a few times. Its antigen is as yet unknown. Other nucleotide sequences from this sample produce the same CDR3. One heparinised draw, averaging about 110 mL, was taken per donor.

The genes are TRBV27 and TRBJ2-6, with D possibly matching TRBD1 (5 bases). The material sequenced was central memory CD4+ T cells from blood. The origin of this receptor is a man younger than 40 with type 1 diabetes. The CDR3 region is CASSLTGSSGANVLTF. The CDR3 bases are TGTGCCAGCAGTTTAACAGGATCGTCTGGGGCCAACGTCCTGACTTTC.